This TCR beta chain derives from a study of cytomegalovirus exposure and HLA in healthy donors. Study in general: Among over 350 genotyped donors, roughly 81% fell in the Caucasian-associated ancestry cluster. Study findings and constraints: Available immune exposure information covered CMV serostatus only. In an earlier analysis, about 87% or about 30%: the productive usage of most TCR beta V segments. Some V segments could not be told apart, so they were left out, TRBV6-2 and TRBV6-3 among them.

In the case of this clone: Its matching antigen is unknown.

13 Jbeta primers and 60 Vbeta primers were used for the PCR. Profiling relied on immunoSEQ multiplex PCR, and the TCRdb table lists in-frame clones only, not all of them. The top ten clones hold about a fifth of a sample with roughly 71,000 clones, approximately 70% of them seen once. CDR1 SGHVS and CDR2 FQNEAQ come from the germline V gene. V lost 3 bases and J lost 2; bases outside the gene matches: 6. The CDR3 consists of 16 residues. The sequencing input was PBMCs. This clonotype originated in a man aged 35 to 55 in good health and CMV-seropositive. The chain uses TRBV7-8 and TRBJ2-3; 9 bases match TRBD2. CDR3 bases: TGTGCCAGCAGCTTCACTGCGGGGGGGACCACAGATACGCAGTATTTT. It translates to CASSFTAGGTTDTQYF. Full variable domain (rest looked up from reference TRBV7-8 and TRBJ2-3): GAGVSQSPRYKVAKRGQDVALRCDPISGHVSLFWYQQALGQGPEFLTYFQNEAQLDKSGLPSDRFFAERPEGSVSTLKIQRTQQEDSAVYLCASSFTAGGTTDTQYFGPGTRLTVL.